Below, 9 T cell receptor beta chains from the same sample are listed, as sequenced in a study of T cell responses to AZD1222 COVID-19 vaccine. Generated by immunoSEQ multiplex PCR, the TCRdb table keeps only in-frame clones and is missing some. The sample includes some 130,000 clones, more than 85% of them seen just once. The material was peripheral blood, obtained on day 0 of AZD1222 vaccination. Receptors were obtained from an adult in good health.

The CDR3 sequence is CASRPAYIVSDTEAFF. The CDR3 DNA sequence: TGTGCCAGCAGACCTGCTTACATTGTTTCGGACACTGAAGCTTTCTTT. This chain uses TRBV27 with TRBJ1-1; no clear D gene. Germline V gives CDR1 MNHEY, CDR2 SMNVEV (reference sequence). The CDR3 has 16 amino acids. V was clipped by 6 bases and J by 3 bases, with 20 bases between them.

The chain couples TRBV4-1 to TRBJ1-4; 7 nucleotides align to TRBD1. CDR1 is MGHRA, CDR2 YSYEKL, per germline. The CDR3 is made up of 13 amino acids. V lost 5 bases to trimming and J lost 5 bases; unmatched junction nucleotides: 2. CDR3 region: CASSMTGNEKLFF. DNA for the CDR3: TGCGCCAGCAGCATGACAGGGAATGAAAAACTGTTTTTT.

The V call is TRBV7-3, the J call TRBJ2-7; D unclear. V dropped 1 base and J dropped 0 bases, with 7 bases sitting between them. The CDR3 runs to 14 residues. Germline loops: CDR1 SGHTA, CDR2 FQGTGA. In nucleotides, the CDR3 is TGTGCCAGCAGCTTAATAGTGGGCTCCTACGAGCAGTACTTC. This sequence encodes CASSLIVGSYEQYF.

The V call is TRBV30, the J call TRBJ2-3; D is possibly TRBD1 (5 bases). CDR1 is GTSNPN and CDR2 is SVGIG in the germline V gene (reference sequence). Between the trimmed V and J ends, which lost 1 base and 2 bases, there was a span of 10 bases. The CDR3 runs 14 residues. CDR3: CAWSGGRVTDTQYF. CDR3 DNA sequence: TGTGCCTGGAGTGGGGGCAGGGTCACAGATACGCAGTATTTT.

This chain uses TRBV5-6 with TRBJ2-7; no clear D gene. The CDR3 extends over 15 amino acids. Germline values: CDR1 SGHDT, CDR2 YYEEEE. Trimming stripped 2 bases from V and 0 bases from J, with 12 bases between. The CDR3 coding sequence is TGTGCCAGCAGCTTAGGACGGTTAAGCTCCTACGAGCAGTACTTC. This translates into CASSLGRLSSYEQYF.

The V gene is TRBV6-2 or TRBV6-3, the J gene TRBJ2-2, with 8 bases lining up with TRBD2. Germline-derived CDR1 and CDR2 are MNHEY and SVGEGT. J gave up 6 bases and V 6 bases, and 18 bases lay outside the gene matches. The CDR3 totals 18 residues. The CDR3 spells CASSPTYIGGALAGELFF. CDR3 bases: TGTGCCAGCAGCCCAACCTATATCGGGGGGGCGTTGGCCGGGGAGCTGTTTTTT.

This clone was observed once. The chain employs TRBV6-5 and TRBJ2-7; 7 bases are a match to TRBD1. Unmatched junction bases numbered 5, after V lost 2 bases and J lost 1 base. The CDR3 length is 15 residues. From germline, CDR1 is MNHEY and CDR2 SVGAGI. The CDR3, as DNA: TGTGCCAGCAGTTACATGACAGGGCCGTCCTACGAGCAGTACTTC. Translated, it gives CASSYMTGPSYEQYF.

The CDR3 loop is CASTAEGGNTEAFF. The DNA of the CDR3 is TGTGCCAGCACCGCAGAAGGGGGGAACACTGAAGCTTTCTTT. This rearrangement joins TRBV2 to TRBJ1-1, with TRBD1 as a possible D gene (6 bases). Trimming removed 7 bases from V and 1 base from J, with 13 bases in between. The CDR3 runs to 14 residues. Germline V gene sequence: CDR1 SNHLY, CDR2 FYNNEI.

V gene TRBV5-8 combines with J gene TRBJ2-1; D gene unclear. The CDR3 extends over 10 amino acids. CDR1 and CDR2 from the germline V gene are SGHTS and YDEGEE. The V end lost 2 bases, the J end lost 9 bases, and 3 bases lay between the germline ends. CDR3: CASSFGEQFF. The CDR3, as DNA: TGTGCCAGCAGCTTCGGTGAGCAGTTCTTC.